These 27 T cell receptor beta chains originate from one sample sequenced in a study of shared clonotypes between healthy human individuals. Clones were read by immunoSEQ multiplex PCR, and TCRdb kept only the in-frame ones, dropping some. The sample includes 2 million to 2.5 million clones, about 94% seen only once; the top ten take over 0.1%. Sequences were obtained from naive CD4+ T cells sorted from blood. The subset: CD45RA+ positively selected. These receptors all stem from a man aged 18 to 30 in good health.

This clone has more than one count but fewer than ten. The chain is built from TRBV2 and TRBJ1-6; no clear D. Trimming shortened V by 7 bases and J by 7 bases, and 8 bases separated the two germline ends. Germline assignment: CDR1 SNHLY and CDR2 FYNNEI. The CDR3 contains 12 residues. CDR3 in DNA: TGTGCCAGCACCAGTCTAAATTCACCCCTCCACTTT. The encoded protein is CASTSLNSPLHF.

The J gene is TRBJ2-3, the V gene TRBV7-9, with D unclear. V lost 1 base, J lost 4 bases, and 12 bases lay in between. The CDR3 contains 15 residues. Germline V gene data show CDR1 as SEHNR and CDR2 as FQNEAQ (reference sequence). The CDR3 loop is CASSLVVAVADTQYF. The CDR3 DNA reads TGTGCCAGCAGCTTAGTGGTTGCTGTGGCAGATACGCAGTATTTT.

V and J are TRBV30 and TRBJ2-2; D may be TRBD1 (5 bases). There are 14 residues in the CDR3. The germline V gene has CDR1 GTSNPN and CDR2 SVGIG (reference sequence). The V and J ends lost 0 bases and 4 bases respectively, with 9 bases between them. Written as DNA, the CDR3 is TGTGCCTGGAGTGTATCCAGGGTCACCGGGGAGCTGTTTTTT. Translated, it gives CAWSVSRVTGELFF.

This rearrangement joins TRBV10-1 to TRBJ1-4; 9 bases agree with TRBD1. Germline CDR1 and CDR2: WNHNN and SYGVQD (reference sequence). After removal of 3 bases from V and 7 bases from J, the junction contained 6 bases not matched to a gene. CDR3 length: 15 residues. The CDR3 nucleotides read TGCGCCAGCAGTGACACCGGGACAGGGCTTGAAAAACTGTTTTTT. Its protein is CASSDTGTGLEKLFF.

V usage is TRBV2 and J usage is TRBJ1-5; tentatively, D is TRBD1 (6 bases). Germline V gene sequence: CDR1 SNHLY, CDR2 FYNNEI. V was cut by 5 bases and J by 10 bases, with 12 bases left in between. The CDR3 length is 12 residues. DNA of the CDR3: TGTGCCAGCAGTCTTGCCGGGACACCCCAGCATTTT. Its protein is CASSLAGTPQHF.

The J gene is TRBJ1-1, the V gene TRBV30; D gene unclear. The CDR3 covers 13 residues. Germline CDR1 and CDR2: GTSNPN and SVGIG (reference sequence). The V end lost 3 bases, the J end lost 0 bases, and 8 bases lay between the germline ends. The CDR3 sequence: CAWRKLMNTEAFF. CDR3 nucleotide sequence: TGTGCCTGGAGAAAGCTTATGAACACTGAAGCTTTCTTT.

The chain recombines TRBV4-1 with TRBJ2-1; 7 positions agree with TRBD2. V lost 1 base to trimming and J lost 5 bases; unmatched junction nucleotides: 14. The germline V gene has CDR1 MGHRA and CDR2 YSYEKL. The CDR3 sequence is 18 residues long. The CDR3, as DNA: TGCGCCAGCAGCCAAGGCTTTGCAGGGCTAGCGGTACACAATGAGCAGTTCTTC. Translated: CASSQGFAGLAVHNEQFF.

Comments on this clone: Other nucleotide sequences from this sample produce the same CDR3. For the CDR3, the DNA is TGTGCCAGCTCACCACCGACTAGCAGAAATGAGCAGTTCTTC. This sequence encodes CASSPPTSRNEQFF. This chain links TRBV18 with TRBJ2-1, with 7 bases fitting TRBD2. Trimming removed 0 bases from V and 7 bases from J; junction bases left unmatched: 3. Germline V lookup: CDR1 KGHSH, CDR2 LQKENI. The CDR3 loop spans 14 amino acids.

The chain carries TRBV9 and TRBJ2-2; a weak D match, TRBD2 (5 bases). The CDR3 is 15 residues long. With 1 base removed from V and 4 bases from J, the gap between germline ends came to 11 bases. Germline assignment: CDR1 SGDLS and CDR2 YYNGEE. The chain's CDR3 is CASSVLAIGTGELFF. The CDR3 coding sequence is TGTGCCAGCAGCGTATTAGCGATCGGCACCGGGGAGCTGTTTTTT.

V is TRBV30 and J is TRBJ1-1, with D perhaps TRBD1 (5 bases). Trimming took off 3 bases at V and 4 bases at J, with 21 bases between the two ends. Germline V CDR1 and CDR2: GTSNPN, SVGIG (reference sequence). The length of the CDR3 is 16 residues. DNA for the CDR3: TGTGCCTGGAGCCAAATAACAGGAACGAAGGGCACTGAAGCTTTCTTT. Protein product: CAWSQITGTKGTEAFF.

CDR3 DNA: TGTGCCAGTACTCTATTTACAGGGTCTGGGGCCAACGTCCTGACTTTC. Amino acid sequence: CASTLFTGSGANVLTF. The genes are TRBV19 and TRBJ2-6; TRBD1 might be the D (6 bases). Trimming took off 7 bases at V and 1 base at J, with 14 bases between the two ends. From germline, CDR1 is LNHDA and CDR2 SQIVND (reference sequence). The CDR3 runs 16 residues.

This chain joins TRBV6-1 and TRBJ2-7; maybe TRBD1 (5 bases). The CDR3 covers 12 residues. With 6 bases removed from V and 3 bases from J, the gap between germline ends came to 9 bases. Germline V gene data show CDR1 as MNHNS and CDR2 as SASEGT. CDR3 region: CASRGQFYEQYF. Written as DNA, the CDR3 is TGTGCCAGCAGAGGACAATTCTACGAGCAGTACTTC.

The V call is TRBV11-2, the J call TRBJ2-5; D perhaps matches TRBD1 (6 bases). V lost 3 bases, J lost 5 bases, and 13 bases lay in between. The CDR3 is 14 residues long. Germline V gene data show CDR1 as SGHAT and CDR2 as FQNNGV. The CDR3 DNA follows: TGTGCCAGCAGCTTGATCCAGGGGAGTGAGACCCAGTACTTC. Its protein is CASSLIQGSETQYF.

This chain links TRBV6-5 with TRBJ2-3, with 8 bases aligning to TRBD2. V lost 4 bases, J lost 0 bases, and 6 bases stayed unmatched. Germline V gives CDR1 MNHEY, CDR2 SVGAGI. CDR3 length: 16 amino acids. The CDR3 sequence is CASSSRRGASTDTQYF. CDR3 bases: TGTGCCAGCAGTTCAAGGCGGGGGGCTAGCACAGATACGCAGTATTTT.

The rearrangement links TRBV7-8 to TRBJ2-3; D remains unclear. The CDR3 is 16 residues long. Looked up from germline, CDR1 is SGHVS and CDR2 is FQNEAQ. V lost 5 bases and J lost 0, with 15 bases in between. In nucleotides, the CDR3 is TGTGCCAGCAGCCGACAAGGAACCTCTAGCACAGATACGCAGTATTTT. This gives the protein CASSRQGTSSTDTQYF.

The chain links TRBV6-1 to TRBJ2-1; D gene ambiguous. The CDR3 spans 14 residues. The V and J ends lost 1 base and 11 bases respectively, with 15 bases between them. The germline V gene encodes CDR1 MNHNS and CDR2 SASEGT. The CDR3 sequence: CASSEDVTNQKQFF. The CDR3 DNA reads as TGTGCCAGCAGTGAAGACGTTACCAACCAAAAGCAGTTCTTC.

The gene calls are TRBV6-5 and TRBJ2-5; D may be TRBD1 (6 bases). This CDR3 has 14 amino acids. V lost 5 bases, J lost 2 bases, and 12 bases lay in between. The V gene's germline CDR1 is MNHEY and CDR2 SVGAGI. As DNA, the CDR3 is TGTGCCAGCAGTCGATCGACAGGTCAAGAGACCCAGTACTTC. This gives the protein CASSRSTGQETQYF.

The CDR3 nucleotides are TGTGCCAGCAAATCTTATGGGGAAAAACTGTTTTTT. Its translation: CASKSYGEKLFF. V is TRBV2 and J is TRBJ1-4; D unclear. The CDR3 consists of 12 residues. Germline CDR1 reads SNHLY; CDR2 reads FYNNEI. Trimming cost V 7 bases and J 8 bases, with 11 bases left between them. The full variable domain, in which reference TRBV2 and TRBJ1-4 provide the parts outside the CDR3, is EPEVTQTPSHQVTQMGQEVILRCVPISNHLYFYWYRQILGQKVEFLVSFYNNEISEKSEIFDDQFSVERPDGSNFTLKIRSTKLEDSAMYFCASKSYGEKLFFGSGTQLSVL.

This chain uses TRBV4-1 with TRBJ2-3; 7 bases are a match to TRBD2. The CDR3 runs to 16 residues. V was clipped by 4 bases and J by 0 bases; unmatched bases: 7. Germline V gives CDR1 MGHRA, CDR2 YSYEKL. CDR3 residues: CASSLLRTSSTDTQYF. CDR3 sequence (DNA): TGCGCCAGCAGCCTCCTAAGGACTAGTAGCACAGATACGCAGTATTTT.

The V call is TRBV27, the J call TRBJ1-1, with no clear D. The CDR3 has 13 amino acids. The V end lost 3 bases, the J end lost 1 base, and 6 bases lay between the germline ends. Germline assignment: CDR1 MNHEY and CDR2 SMNVEV (reference sequence). The CDR3 reads CASSFSGNTEAFF. CDR3 nucleotide sequence: TGTGCCAGCAGTTTCTCGGGGAACACTGAAGCTTTCTTT.

Comments on this clone: Other DNA variants within this sample encode the same CDR3. The gene calls are TRBV2 and TRBJ2-7; no reliable D call. V lost 4 bases and J lost 6, with 7 bases in between. The V gene's germline CDR1 is SNHLY and CDR2 FYNNEI. The CDR3 is 11 amino acids. Here the CDR3 reads CASSGTVEQYF. The CDR3 nucleotides read TGTGCCAGCAGTGGAACGGTCGAGCAGTACTTC.

The J gene is TRBJ2-1, the V gene TRBV5-1; D call uncertain. Germline loops: CDR1 SGHRS, CDR2 YFSETQ. This CDR3 region has 12 residues. Trimming removed 1 base from V and 8 bases from J, with 7 bases in between. CDR3 in amino acids: CASSLSLDEQFF. CDR3 bases: TGCGCCAGCAGCTTGAGCCTCGATGAGCAGTTCTTC.

The chain links TRBV28 to TRBJ1-2; the D gene is possibly TRBD1 (5 bases). The V end was cut by 1 base, the J end by 7 bases, with 16 bases between. Germline values: CDR1 MDHEN, CDR2 SYDVKM. The CDR3 runs to 15 residues. Here the CDR3 reads CASSLLSTREGGYTF. The CDR3 coding sequence is TGTGCCAGCAGTTTATTATCCACCAGGGAAGGTGGCTACACCTTC.

This sequence joins TRBV11-2 and TRBJ1-3; D is unresolved. Per the germline V gene, CDR1 is SGHAT and CDR2 is FQNNGV. V dropped 0 bases and J dropped 8 bases, with 14 bases sitting between them. There are 15 residues in the CDR3. DNA for the CDR3: TGTGCCAGCAGCTTAGAAGCAGGTCGGGTTGACACCATATATTTT. Amino acid sequence: CASSLEAGRVDTIYF.

V is TRBV30 and J is TRBJ1-5, with TRBD1 identical over 8 bases. With 7 bases clipped from V and 3 bases from J, the junction kept 5 bases outside the gene matches. This CDR3 region has 13 residues. Germline CDR1 is GTSNPN and CDR2 is SVGIG (reference sequence). This chain's CDR3 is CAYSTGVNQPQHF. The CDR3 nucleotides are TGTGCCTACTCGACAGGGGTCAATCAGCCCCAGCATTTT.

This chain connects TRBV5-4 to TRBJ2-5, with D hard to call. The CDR3 covers 13 residues. Trimming took 0 bases from V and 3 from J, leaving 6 bases between them. Germline loops: CDR1 SGHNT, CDR2 YYREEE (reference sequence). The CDR3 protein is CASSLAAEETQYF. The CDR3 nucleotides read TGTGCCAGCAGCTTGGCCGCAGAAGAGACCCAGTACTTC.

The chain combines TRBV25-1 with TRBJ2-5; 7 bases line up with TRBD2. Germline V gene data show CDR1 as MGHDK and CDR2 as SYGVNS. The CDR3 is 15 residues long. Germline trimming cut 6 bases from V and 5 bases from J; bases unmatched to any gene: 12. CDR3 sequence reads: CASSPSGGEAETQYF. In nucleotides, the CDR3 is TGTGCCAGCAGCCCTAGTGGGGGGGAGGCGGAGACCCAGTACTTC.